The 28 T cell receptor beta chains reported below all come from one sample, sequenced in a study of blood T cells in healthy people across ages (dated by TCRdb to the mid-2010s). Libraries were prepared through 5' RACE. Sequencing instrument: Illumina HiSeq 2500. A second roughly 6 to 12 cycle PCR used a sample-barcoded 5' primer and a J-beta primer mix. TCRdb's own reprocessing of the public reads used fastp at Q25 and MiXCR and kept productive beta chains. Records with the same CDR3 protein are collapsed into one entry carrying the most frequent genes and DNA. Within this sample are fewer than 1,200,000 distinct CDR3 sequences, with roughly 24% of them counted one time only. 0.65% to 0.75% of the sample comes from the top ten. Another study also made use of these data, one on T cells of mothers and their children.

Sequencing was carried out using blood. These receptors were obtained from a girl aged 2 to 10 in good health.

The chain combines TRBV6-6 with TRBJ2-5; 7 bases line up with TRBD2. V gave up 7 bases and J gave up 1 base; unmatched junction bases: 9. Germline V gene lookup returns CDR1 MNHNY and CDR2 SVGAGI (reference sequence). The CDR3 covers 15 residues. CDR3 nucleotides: TGTGCCAGCACACGGACTAGAGTCAGCCAAGAGACCCAGTACTTC. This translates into CASTRTRVSQETQYF.

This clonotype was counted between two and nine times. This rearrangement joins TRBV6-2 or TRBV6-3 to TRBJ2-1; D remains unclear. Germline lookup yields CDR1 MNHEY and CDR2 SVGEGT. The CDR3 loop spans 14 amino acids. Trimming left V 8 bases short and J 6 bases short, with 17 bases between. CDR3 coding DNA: TGTGCCAGCGGAAAGAGCAGGATAACCAATGAGCAGTTCTTC. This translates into CASGKSRITNEQFF.

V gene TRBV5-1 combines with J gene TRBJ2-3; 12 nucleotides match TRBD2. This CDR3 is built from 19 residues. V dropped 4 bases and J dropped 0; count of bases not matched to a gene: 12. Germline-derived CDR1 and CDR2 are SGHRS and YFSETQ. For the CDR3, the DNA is TGCGCCAGCAGCCTCCTGGGGGCTAGCGGGGGGGGAAGCACAGATACGCAGTATTTT. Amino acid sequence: CASSLLGASGGGSTDTQYF.

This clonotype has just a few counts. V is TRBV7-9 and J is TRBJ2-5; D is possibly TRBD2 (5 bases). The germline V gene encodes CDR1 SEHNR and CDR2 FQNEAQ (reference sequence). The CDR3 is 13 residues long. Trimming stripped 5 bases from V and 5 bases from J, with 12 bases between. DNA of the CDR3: TGTGCCAGCAGCACCGATCGAGGGGAGACCCAGTACTTC. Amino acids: CASSTDRGETQYF.

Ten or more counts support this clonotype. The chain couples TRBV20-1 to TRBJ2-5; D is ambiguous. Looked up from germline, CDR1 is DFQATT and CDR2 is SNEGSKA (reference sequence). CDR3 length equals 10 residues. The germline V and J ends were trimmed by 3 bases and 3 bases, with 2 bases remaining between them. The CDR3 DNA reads TGCAGTGCTAGTGAAGAGACCCAGTACTTC. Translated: CSASEETQYF.

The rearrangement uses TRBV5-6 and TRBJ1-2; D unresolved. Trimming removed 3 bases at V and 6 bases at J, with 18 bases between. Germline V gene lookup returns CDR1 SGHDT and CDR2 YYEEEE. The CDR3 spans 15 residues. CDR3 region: CASSSVPARADGYTF. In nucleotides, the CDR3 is TGTGCCAGCAGCTCAGTGCCAGCCCGGGCGGATGGCTACACCTTC.

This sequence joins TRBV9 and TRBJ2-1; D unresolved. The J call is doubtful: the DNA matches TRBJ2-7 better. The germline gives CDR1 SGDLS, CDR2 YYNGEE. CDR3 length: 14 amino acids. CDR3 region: CASSVGGNGYEQYF. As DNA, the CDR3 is TGTGCCAGCAGCGTAGGTGGGAACGGCTACGAGCAGTACTTC.

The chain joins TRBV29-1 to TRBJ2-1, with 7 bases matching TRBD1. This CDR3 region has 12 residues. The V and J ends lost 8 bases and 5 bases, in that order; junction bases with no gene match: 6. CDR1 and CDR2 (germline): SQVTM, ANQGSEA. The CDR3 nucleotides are TGCAGCTTCGGGACAGAAGACAATGAGCAGTTCTTC. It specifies CSFGTEDNEQFF.

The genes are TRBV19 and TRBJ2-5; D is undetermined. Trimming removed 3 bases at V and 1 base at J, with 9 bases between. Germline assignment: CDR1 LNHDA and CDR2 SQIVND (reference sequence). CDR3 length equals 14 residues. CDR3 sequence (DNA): TGTGCCAGTAGTATCCTGGGTCCCCAAGAGACCCAGTACTTC. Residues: CASSILGPQETQYF.

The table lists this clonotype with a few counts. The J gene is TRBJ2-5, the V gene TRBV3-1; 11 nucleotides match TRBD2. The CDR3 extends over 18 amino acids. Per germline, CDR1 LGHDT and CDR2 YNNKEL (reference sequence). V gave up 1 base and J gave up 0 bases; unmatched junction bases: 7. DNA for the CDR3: TGTGCCAGCAGCCAAGTGTTAGCGGGGGGGCTGTACCAAGAGACCCAGTACTTC. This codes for CASSQVLAGGLYQETQYF.

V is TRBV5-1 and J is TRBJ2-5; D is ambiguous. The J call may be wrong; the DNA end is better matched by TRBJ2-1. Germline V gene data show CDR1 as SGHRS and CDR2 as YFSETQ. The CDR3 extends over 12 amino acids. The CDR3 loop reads CASSLIGIEQFF. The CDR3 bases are TGCGCCAGCAGCTTGATAGGGATTGAGCAGTTCTTC.

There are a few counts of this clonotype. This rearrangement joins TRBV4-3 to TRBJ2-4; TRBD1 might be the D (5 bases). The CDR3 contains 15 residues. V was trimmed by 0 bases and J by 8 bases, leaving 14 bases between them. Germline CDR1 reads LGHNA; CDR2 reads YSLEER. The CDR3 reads CASSQEIRDVDIQYF. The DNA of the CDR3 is TGCGCCAGCAGCCAAGAAATCAGGGATGTGGACATTCAGTACTTC.

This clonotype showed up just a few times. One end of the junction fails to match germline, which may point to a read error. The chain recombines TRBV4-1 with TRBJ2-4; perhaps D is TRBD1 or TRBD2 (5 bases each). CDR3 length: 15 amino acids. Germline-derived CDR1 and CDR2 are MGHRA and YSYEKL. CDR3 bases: TGCGCTAGCAGCCACCTAGACAGTGCGGGAAACATTCAGTACTTC. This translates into CASSHLDSAGNIQYF.

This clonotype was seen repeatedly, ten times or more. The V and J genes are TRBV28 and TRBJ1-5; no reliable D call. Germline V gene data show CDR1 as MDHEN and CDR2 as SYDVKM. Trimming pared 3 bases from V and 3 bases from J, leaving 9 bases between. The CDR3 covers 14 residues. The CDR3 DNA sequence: TGTGCCAGCAGTTTTTGGTCTTACAATCAGCCCCAGCATTTT. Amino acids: CASSFWSYNQPQHF.

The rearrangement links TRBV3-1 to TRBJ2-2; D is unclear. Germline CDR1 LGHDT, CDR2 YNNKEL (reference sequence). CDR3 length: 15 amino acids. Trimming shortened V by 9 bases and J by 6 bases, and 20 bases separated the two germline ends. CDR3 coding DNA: TGTGCCAGTCAGCCAAGATCGTTAGACTCCGGGGAGCTGTTTTTT. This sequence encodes CASQPRSLDSGELFF. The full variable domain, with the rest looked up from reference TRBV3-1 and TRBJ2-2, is DTAVSQTPKYLVTQMGNDKSIKCEQNLGHDTMYWYKQDSKKFLKIMFSYNNKELIINETVPNRFSPKSPDKAHLNLHINSLELGDSAVYFCASQPRSLDSGELFFGEGSRLTVL.

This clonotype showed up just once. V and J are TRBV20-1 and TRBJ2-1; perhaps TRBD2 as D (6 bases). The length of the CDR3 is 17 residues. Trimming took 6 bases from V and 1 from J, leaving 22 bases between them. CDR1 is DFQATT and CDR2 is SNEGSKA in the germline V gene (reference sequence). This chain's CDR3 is CSARIKEGQWSYNEQFF. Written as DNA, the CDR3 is TGCAGTGCCCGAATTAAGGAGGGCCAATGGTCCTACAATGAGCAGTTCTTC.

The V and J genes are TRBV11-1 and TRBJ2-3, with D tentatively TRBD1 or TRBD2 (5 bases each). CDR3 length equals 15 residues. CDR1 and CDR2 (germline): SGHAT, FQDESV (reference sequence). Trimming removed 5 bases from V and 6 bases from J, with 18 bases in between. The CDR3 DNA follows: TGTGCCAGCAGCCAGGTCTTCCGAGGGGCGGATACGCAGTATTTT. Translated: CASSQVFRGADTQYF.

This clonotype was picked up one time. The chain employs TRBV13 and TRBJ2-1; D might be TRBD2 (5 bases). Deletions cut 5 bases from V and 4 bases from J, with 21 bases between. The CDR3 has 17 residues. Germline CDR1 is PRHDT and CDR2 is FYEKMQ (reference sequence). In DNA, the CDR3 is TGTGCCAGCAGCACCGACGCGGGCGGAGACGCTTACAATGAGCAGTTCTTC. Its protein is CASSTDAGGDAYNEQFF.

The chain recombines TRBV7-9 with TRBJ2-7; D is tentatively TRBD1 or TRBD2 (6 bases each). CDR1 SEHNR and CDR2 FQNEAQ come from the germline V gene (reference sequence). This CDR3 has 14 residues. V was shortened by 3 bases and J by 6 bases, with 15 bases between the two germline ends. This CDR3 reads CASSLTLEGVEQYF. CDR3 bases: TGTGCCAGCAGCTTGACTTTGGAGGGGGTCGAGCAGTACTTC. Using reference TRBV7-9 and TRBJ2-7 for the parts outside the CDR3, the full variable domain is DTGVSQNPRHKITKRGQNVTFRCDPISEHNRLYWYRQTLGQGPEFLTYFQNEAQLEKSRLLSDRFSAERPKGSFSTLEIQRTEQGDSAMYLCASSLTLEGVEQYFGPGTRLTVT.

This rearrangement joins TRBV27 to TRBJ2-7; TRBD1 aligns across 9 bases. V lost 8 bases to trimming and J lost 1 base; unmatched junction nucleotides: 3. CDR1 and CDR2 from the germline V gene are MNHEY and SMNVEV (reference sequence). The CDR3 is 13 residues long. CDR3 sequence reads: CASGGQGSYEQYF. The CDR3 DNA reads TGTGCCAGCGGGGGACAGGGATCCTACGAGCAGTACTTC.

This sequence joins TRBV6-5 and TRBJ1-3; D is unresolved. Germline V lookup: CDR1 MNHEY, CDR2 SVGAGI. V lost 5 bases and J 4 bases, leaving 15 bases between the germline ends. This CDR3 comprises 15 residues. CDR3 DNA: TGTGCCAGCAGTAAAAGGGTCGGCCCCGGAAACACCATATATTTT. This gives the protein CASSKRVGPGNTIYF.

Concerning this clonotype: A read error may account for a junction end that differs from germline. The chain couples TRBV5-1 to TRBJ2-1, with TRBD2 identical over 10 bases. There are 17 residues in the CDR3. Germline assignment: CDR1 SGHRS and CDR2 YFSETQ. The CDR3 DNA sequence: TGCGCCAGCAGCCGACTTCGGCTAGCGGGAGAGGGGGGTGAGCATTTCTTC. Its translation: CASSRLRLAGEGGEHFF.

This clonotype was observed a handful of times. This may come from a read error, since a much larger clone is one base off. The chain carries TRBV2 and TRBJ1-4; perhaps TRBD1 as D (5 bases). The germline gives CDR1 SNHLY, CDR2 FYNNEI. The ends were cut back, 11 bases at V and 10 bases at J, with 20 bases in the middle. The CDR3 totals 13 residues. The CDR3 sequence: CAGTLLRQRKLFF. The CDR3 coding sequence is TGTGCCGGCACCCTCCTAAGACAGCGAAAACTGTTTTTT.

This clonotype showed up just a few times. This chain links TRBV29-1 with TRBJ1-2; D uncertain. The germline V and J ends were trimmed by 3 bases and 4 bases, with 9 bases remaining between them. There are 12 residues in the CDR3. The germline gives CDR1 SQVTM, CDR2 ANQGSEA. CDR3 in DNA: TGCAGCGTTGAGCTCTCGTTCTATGGCTACACCTTC. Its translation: CSVELSFYGYTF.

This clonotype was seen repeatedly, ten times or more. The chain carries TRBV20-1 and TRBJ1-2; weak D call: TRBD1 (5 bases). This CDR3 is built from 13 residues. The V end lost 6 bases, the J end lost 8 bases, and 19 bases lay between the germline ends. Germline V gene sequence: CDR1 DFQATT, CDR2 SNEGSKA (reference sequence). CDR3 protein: CSAPIGGDRGYTF. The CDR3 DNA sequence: TGCAGTGCGCCTATTGGAGGGGATCGCGGCTACACCTTC.

Written as DNA, the CDR3 is TGCGCCAGCAGCCAAGGTGGCGTCCGCTCTGCGCAGTATTTT. Protein: CASSQGGVRSAQYF. J is TRBJ2-3 and V is TRBV4-3; D gene ambiguous. Trimming took 1 base from V and 10 from J, leaving 15 bases between them. Germline V gene data show CDR1 as LGHNA and CDR2 as YSLEER. CDR3 length equals 14 residues.

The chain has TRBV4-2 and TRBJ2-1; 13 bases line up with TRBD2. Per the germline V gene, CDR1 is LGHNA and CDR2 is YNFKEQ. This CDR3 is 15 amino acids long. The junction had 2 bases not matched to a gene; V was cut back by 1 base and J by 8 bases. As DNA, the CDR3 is TGTGCCAGCAGCCAAGTTACTAGCGGGAGGGATGAGCAGTTCTTC. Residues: CASSQVTSGRDEQFF.

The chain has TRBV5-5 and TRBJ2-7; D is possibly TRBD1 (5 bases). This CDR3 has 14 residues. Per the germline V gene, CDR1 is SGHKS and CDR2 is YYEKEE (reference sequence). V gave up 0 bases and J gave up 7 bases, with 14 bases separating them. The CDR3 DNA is TGTGCCAGCAGCTTGGGACCTACAGGCTGGGAGCAGTACTTC. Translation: CASSLGPTGWEQYF.